A selection of T cell receptor beta chains follows, all from one sample in a study of cytomegalovirus exposure and HLA in healthy donors. Clones were sequenced by immunoSEQ multiplex PCR, and TCRdb holds only the in-frame ones, with some missing. The sample carries 150,000 to 200,000 clones, approximately 79% recorded once. Sequencing was performed on PBMCs. All receptors derive from a man aged 35-49 years in good health and CMV-seropositive. Each CDR3 is given with its conserved first and last residue. The D gene is left open where the match is weak. Clone size is stated in some rows and not others, as once, few, many or a class when expanded.

NA	NA	TRBJ1-3	TRBV7-9	TGTGCCAGCAGCTTGGACACTGGAAACACCATATATTTT	CASSLDTGNTIYF
NA	NA	TRBJ1-3	TRBV7-6	TGTGCCAGCAGCTTAGCGGGGGGAACTGGAAACACCATATATTTT	CASSLAGGTGNTIYF
NA	NA	TRBJ1-2	TRBV18	TGTGCCAGCTCACCAACAGGTTCGATGGGCTACACCTTC	CASSPTGSMGYTF
NA	NA	TRBJ2-7	TRBV4-1	TGCGCCAGCAGCCAAGGTCCTGGCGGGCTGAGGGGGAACTACGAGCAGTACTTC	CASSQGPGGLRGNYEQYF
once	NA	TRBJ2-3	TRBV5-4	TGTGCCAGCAGCTACGAACTGGGCAGATCTAGCACAGATACGCAGTATTTT	CASSYELGRSSTDTQYF
few	NA	TRBJ1-5	TRBV5-1	TGCGCCAGCAGCCCCGGGGAATATGGCAATCAGCCCCAGCATTTT	CASSPGEYGNQPQHF
NA	NA	TRBJ2-4	TRBV6-5	TGTGCCAGCACCCCAGGGGTCGCCAAAAACATTCAGTACTTC	CASTPGVAKNIQYF
NA	NA	TRBJ2-3	TRBV27	TGTGCCAGCTCCCGGAGGCAGCCGAGTTACACAGATACGCAGTATTTT	CASSRRQPSYTDTQYF
NA	NA	TRBJ1-1	TRBV11-2	TGTGCCAGCAGCTTCGGGGGAATGAACACTGAAGCTTTCTTT	CASSFGGMNTEAFF
NA	TRBD2	TRBJ2-1	TRBV5-4	TGTGCCAGCAGCCCGGGGGGGACATCGGGACTAGCGGTTAACAATGAGCAGTTCTTC	CASSPGGTSGLAVNNEQFF
NA	NA	TRBJ2-2	TRBV7-8	TGTGCCAGCACCCCGACCGGGGACGGGGAGCTGTTTTTT	CASTPTGDGELFF
NA	TRBD1	TRBJ1-3	TRBV6-5	TGTGCCAGCAGTCCGCAGACAGGGTTAGGAAACACCATATATTTT	CASSPQTGLGNTIYF
once	TRBD2	TRBJ2-5	TRBV7-8	TGTGCCAGCACACGACGAGGGCGGGAGGGACAAGAGACCCAGTACTTC	CASTRRGREGQETQYF
NA	TRBD2	TRBJ2-5	TRBV15	TGTGCCACCAGCAGGGGTAGTGGCGGGAGCGGAGAGACCCAGTACTTC	CATSRGSGGSGETQYF
many	NA	TRBJ2-3	TRBV2	TGTGCCAGCAGGGACAGGGCGGGAGGGCCCTCGGGCACAGATACGCAGTATTTT	CASRDRAGGPSGTDTQYF
once	NA	TRBJ2-1	TRBV11-3	TGTGCCAGCAGCTCCCCGGGGAACAATGAGCAGTTCTTC	CASSSPGNNEQFF
NA	NA	TRBJ1-5	TRBV5-1	TGCGCCAGCAGCTTGGGGAGTGGGGGGAATCAGCCCCAGCATTTT	CASSLGSGGNQPQHF
NA	TRBD1	TRBJ1-2	TRBV5-6	TGTGCCAGCAGCTCGACAGGGCGCTACACCTTC	CASSSTGRYTF
NA	NA	TRBJ1-3	TRBV7-6	TGTGCCAGCAGCCCCGGTTCGAGCAGCGACTCTGGAAACACCATATATTTT	CASSPGSSSDSGNTIYF
NA	TRBD2	TRBJ2-1	TRBV12-5	TGTGCTAGTGACGACCGATCCGGGACTAGCGGAACGTTAAATTACAATGAGCAGTTCTTC	CASDDRSGTSGTLNYNEQFF
NA	NA	TRBJ1-2	TRBV19	TGTGCCAGTAGTGAGTCAGGGGTTAGAGATGGCTACACCTTC	CASSESGVRDGYTF
NA	NA	TRBJ2-4	TRBV4-1	TGCGCCAGCAGCCAAAGAACGTACAATCGGTACTTC	CASSQRTYNRYF
few	TRBD2	TRBJ2-1	TRBV5-1	TGCGCCAGCAGCCCTTCGACGCGGGGGGCCAATGAGCAGTTCTTC	CASSPSTRGANEQFF
NA	NA	TRBJ1-1	TRBV19	TGTGCCAGTAGTCCTTCGGGAGGGCCGGTTACTGAAGCTTTCTTT	CASSPSGGPVTEAFF
NA	NA	TRBJ1-1	TRBV19	TGTGCCAGCTTCGCCGCCGGGTGGACTGAAGCTTTCTTT	CASFAAGWTEAFF
NA	TRBD1	TRBJ1-3	TRBV28	TGTGCCAGCAGTGTCGGACAGGGGGCATATGGAAACACCATATATTTT	CASSVGQGAYGNTIYF
NA	NA	TRBJ2-7	TRBV5-6	TGTGCCAGCAGCCTGGAGGGGGAGGGCTACGAGCAGTACTTC	CASSLEGEGYEQYF
NA	TRBD2	TRBJ2-1	TRBV5-1	TGCGCCAGTGGACTAGCGGGGGGGAGCTCCTACAATGAGCAGTTCTTC	CASGLAGGSSYNEQFF
NA	TRBD2	TRBJ2-7	TRBV29-1	TGCAGCGTTGGGCCGGGACTAGCGGGGATATCCGAGCAGTACTTC	CSVGPGLAGISEQYF
NA	TRBD2	TRBJ2-3	TRBV7-9	TGTGCCAGCAGCGGGACTAACCCTGGCACAGATACGCAGTATTTT	CASSGTNPGTDTQYF
once	NA	TRBJ1-4	TRBV5-4	TGTGCCAGCAGCGAACCTGCGGGGGCCGGTAATGAAAAACTGTTTTTT	CASSEPAGAGNEKLFF
few	NA	TRBJ2-7	TRBV2	TGTGCCAGCAGTGAAGCGCCCGACAGTATCTACGAGCAGTACTTC	CASSEAPDSIYEQYF
NA	NA	TRBJ2-4	TRBV6-5	TGTGCCAGCAGTTACAGGCTGACAGTAGGCAGTCAGTACTTC	CASSYRLTVGSQYF
once	TRBD1	TRBJ2-7	TRBV11-1	TGTGCCAGCAGCTTGATATTATTCGGGACAGGGGTCGTCGAGCAGTACTTC	CASSLILFGTGVVEQYF
NA	TRBD1	TRBJ2-7	TRBV5-6	TGTGCCAGCAGCTTTGGGACAGGGCCTCTGGGGGAGCAGTACTTC	CASSFGTGPLGEQYF
NA	TRBD1	TRBJ1-2	TRBV28	TGTGCCAGCACCCCACCGTCCACAGGGGGCGACTATGGCTACACCTTC	CASTPPSTGGDYGYTF
NA	NA	TRBJ2-1	TRBV9	TGTGCCAGCAGCGTAGAGTATCGCGATGAGCAGTTCTTC	CASSVEYRDEQFF
few	NA	TRBJ1-5	TRBV6-5	TGTGCCACCTCCCGGGAACGCAATCAGCCCCAGCATTTT	CATSRERNQPQHF
NA	TRBD2	TRBJ2-1	TRBV10-1	TGCGCCAGTTCTACTAGCGCGGGGGAGCAGTTCTTC	CASSTSAGEQFF
NA	TRBD2	TRBJ2-7	TRBV4-1	TGCGCCAGCAGCCAAGGAGGGCGGGAGGCGTCCTACGAGCAGTACTTC	CASSQGGREASYEQYF
NA	NA	TRBJ1-2	TRBV7-9	TGTGCCAGCAGCTTGGGCACGAACTATGGCTACACCTTC	CASSLGTNYGYTF
once	NA	TRBJ2-2	TRBV29-1	TGCAGCGTTGAGAGGGTGGGTTCCGGGGAGCTGTTTTTT	CSVERVGSGELFF
NA	NA	TRBJ2-3	TRBV7-2	TGTGCCAGCAGCTCCCGTAGCGAAGGTACGCAGTATTTT	CASSSRSEGTQYF
few	TRBD1	TRBJ1-2	TRBV11-3	TGTGCCAGCAGCTCCTATGGACAGGGTCCGCACTATGGCTACACCTTC	CASSSYGQGPHYGYTF
few	TRBD2	TRBJ2-5	TRBV30	TGTGCCTGGAGTCCGCCTAGCGGTCAAGAGACCCAGTACTTC	CAWSPPSGQETQYF
NA	NA	TRBJ2-5	TRBV9	TGTGCCAGCAGCGTCCGACAGCTGGAGACCCAGTACTTC	CASSVRQLETQYF
few	NA	TRBJ1-3	TRBV28	TGTGCCAGCAGTTCCCAGGGCAGAGGACGACTGGGAAACACCATATATTTT	CASSSQGRGRLGNTIYF
few	NA	TRBJ2-3	TRBV18	TGTGCCAGCTCACCAGGGCTAGCGACAGATACGCAGTATTTT	CASSPGLATDTQYF
NA	TRBD1	TRBJ1-2	TRBV28	TGTGCCAGCAGCCCAGGCCGGACAGGGGGCTATGGCTACACCTTC	CASSPGRTGGYGYTF
few	NA	TRBJ2-5	TRBV6-1	TGTGCCAGCCTAACAGGGCCGGGAAAGACCCAGTACTTC	CASLTGPGKTQYF
NA	TRBD1	TRBJ1-5	TRBV6-1	TGTGCCAGCAGGGGACAGATGAATCAGCCCCAGCATTTT	CASRGQMNQPQHF
NA	NA	TRBJ1-2	TRBV19	TGTGCCAGTAGTATTCCCAGGTTCTATGGCTACACCTTC	CASSIPRFYGYTF
NA	NA	TRBJ2-2	TRBV11-3	TGTGCCAGCAGCCCCTCGGGGTTCTCCGGGGAGCTGTTTTTT	CASSPSGFSGELFF
NA	TRBD2	TRBJ2-7	TRBV6-5	TGTGCCAGCAGTTCACTAGCGGGAGTATCGGAGCAGTGCTTC	CASSSLAGVSEQCF
NA	TRBD1	TRBJ2-1	TRBV5-1	TGCGCCAGCAGCATAAACCCGGGACAGGGGTACAATGAGCAGTTCTTC	CASSINPGQGYNEQFF